This T cell receptor (beta chain) was captured by sequencing in a study of regulatory T cells in long-lasting Graves disease. The CDR3 runs 14 residues. Trimming took 3 bases from V and 4 from J, leaving 12 bases between them. HTBI primers from iRepertoire and Arm-PCR of CDR3 regions yielded the TCR beta libraries. TCRdb re-derived calls from the multiplex PCR reads in MiXCR, one entry per CDR3 protein. The sample holds 400,000 to 500,000 distinct CDR3 sequences, approximately 22% seen once. Time point denoted: persistent/refractory GD, antithyroid drugs over 5 years with positive TRAb. Construction of the TCR library relied on RNA isolated from PBMCs. Study-wide points: Shared public clonotypes totalled some 2,500 in persistent patients, compared with about 960 in new patients.

Many counts were recorded for this clonotype. Its antigen is still unknown. The sample in question was peripheral blood mononuclear cells (PBMCs), obtained when the disease was refractory, from a patient treated with antithyroid drugs. J is TRBJ1-1 and V is TRBV12-3 or TRBV12-4; TRBD1 might be the D (5 bases). This TCR came from a female donor with Graves disease. This CDR3 is CASSFTGQLTEAFF. CDR3 DNA sequence: TGTGCCAGCAGTTTTACAGGCCAACTCACTGAAGCTTTCTTT.